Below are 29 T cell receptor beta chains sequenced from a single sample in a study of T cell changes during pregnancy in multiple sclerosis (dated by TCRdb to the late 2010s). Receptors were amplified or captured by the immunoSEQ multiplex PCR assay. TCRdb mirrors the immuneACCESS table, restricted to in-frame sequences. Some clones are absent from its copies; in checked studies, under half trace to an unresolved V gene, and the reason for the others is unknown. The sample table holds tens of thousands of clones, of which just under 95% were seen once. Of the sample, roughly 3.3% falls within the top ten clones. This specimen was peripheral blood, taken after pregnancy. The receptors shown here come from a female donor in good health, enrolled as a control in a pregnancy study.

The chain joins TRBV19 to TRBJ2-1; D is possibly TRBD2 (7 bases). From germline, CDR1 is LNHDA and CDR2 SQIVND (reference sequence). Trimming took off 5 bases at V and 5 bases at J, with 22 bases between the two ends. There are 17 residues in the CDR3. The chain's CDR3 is CASSPTFQGGGHNEQFF. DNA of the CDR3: TGTGCCAGTAGTCCCACCTTCCAGGGAGGGGGGCACAATGAGCAGTTCTTC.

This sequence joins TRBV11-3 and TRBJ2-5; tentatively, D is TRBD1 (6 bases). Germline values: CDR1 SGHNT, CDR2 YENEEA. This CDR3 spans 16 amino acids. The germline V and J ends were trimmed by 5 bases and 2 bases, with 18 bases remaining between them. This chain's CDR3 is CASSPILSGQQETQYF. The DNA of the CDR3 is TGTGCCAGCAGCCCCATCCTTTCCGGACAGCAAGAGACCCAGTACTTC.

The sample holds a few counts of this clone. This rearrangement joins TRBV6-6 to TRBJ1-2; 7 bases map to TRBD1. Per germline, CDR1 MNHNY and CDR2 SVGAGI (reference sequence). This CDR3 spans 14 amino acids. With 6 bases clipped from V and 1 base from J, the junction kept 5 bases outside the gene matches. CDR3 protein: CASREGQINYGYTF. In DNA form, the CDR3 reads TGTGCCAGCAGAGAGGGACAGATTAACTATGGCTACACCTTC.

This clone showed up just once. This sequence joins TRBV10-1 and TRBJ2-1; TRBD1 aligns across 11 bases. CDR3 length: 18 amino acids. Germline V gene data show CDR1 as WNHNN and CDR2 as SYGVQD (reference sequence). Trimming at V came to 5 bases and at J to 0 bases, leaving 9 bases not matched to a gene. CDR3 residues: CASSWGQGGYSSYNEQFF. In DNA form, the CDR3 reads TGCGCCAGCAGTTGGGGACAGGGGGGATACAGCTCCTACAATGAGCAGTTCTTC.

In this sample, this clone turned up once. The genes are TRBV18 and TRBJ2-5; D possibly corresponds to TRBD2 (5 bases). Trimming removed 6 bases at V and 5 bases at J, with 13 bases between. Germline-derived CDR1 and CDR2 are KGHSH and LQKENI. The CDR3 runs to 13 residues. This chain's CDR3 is CASSPSWEETQYF. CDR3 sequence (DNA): TGTGCCAGCTCCCCCTCATGGGAGGAGACCCAGTACTTC.

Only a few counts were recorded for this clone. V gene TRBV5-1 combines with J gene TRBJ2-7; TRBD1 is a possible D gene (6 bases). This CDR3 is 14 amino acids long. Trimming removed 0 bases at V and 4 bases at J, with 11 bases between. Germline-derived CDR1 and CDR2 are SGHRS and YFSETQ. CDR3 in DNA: TGCGCCAGCAGCTTGGGTACAGGGCTTTACGAGCAGTACTTC. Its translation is CASSLGTGLYEQYF.

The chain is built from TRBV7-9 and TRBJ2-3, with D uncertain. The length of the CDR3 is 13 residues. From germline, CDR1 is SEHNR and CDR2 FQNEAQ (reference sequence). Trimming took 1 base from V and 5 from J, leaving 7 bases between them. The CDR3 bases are TGTGCCAGCAGCTTAGACGGGTTAGATACGCAGTATTTT. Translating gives CASSLDGLDTQYF.

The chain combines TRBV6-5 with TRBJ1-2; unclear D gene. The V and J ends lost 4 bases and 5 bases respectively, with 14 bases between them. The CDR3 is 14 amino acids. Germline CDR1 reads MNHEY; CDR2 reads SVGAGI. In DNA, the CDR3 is TGTGCCAGCAGTTCCGTAGGAGCCCATTATGGCTACACCTTC. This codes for CASSSVGAHYGYTF.

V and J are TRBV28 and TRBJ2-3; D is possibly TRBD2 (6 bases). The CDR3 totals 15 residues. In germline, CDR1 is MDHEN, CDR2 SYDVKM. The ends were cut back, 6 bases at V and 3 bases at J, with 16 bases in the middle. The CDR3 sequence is CASSSGTGHTDTQYF. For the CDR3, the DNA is TGTGCCAGCAGCTCCGGGACTGGGCATACAGATACGCAGTATTTT.

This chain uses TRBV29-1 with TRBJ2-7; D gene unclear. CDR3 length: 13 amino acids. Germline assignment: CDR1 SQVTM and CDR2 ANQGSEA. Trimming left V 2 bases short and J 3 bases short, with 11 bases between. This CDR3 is CSVETRLSYEQYF. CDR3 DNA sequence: TGCAGCGTTGAAACCCGCCTGAGCTACGAGCAGTACTTC.

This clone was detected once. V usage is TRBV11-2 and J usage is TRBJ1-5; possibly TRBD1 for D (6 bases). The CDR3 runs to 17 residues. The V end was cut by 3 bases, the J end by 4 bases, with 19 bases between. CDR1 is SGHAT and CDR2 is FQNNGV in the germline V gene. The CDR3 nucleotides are TGTGCCAGCAGCTTCGGTACCGGGACACGGAGGAATCAGCCCCAGCATTTT. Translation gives CASSFGTGTRRNQPQHF.

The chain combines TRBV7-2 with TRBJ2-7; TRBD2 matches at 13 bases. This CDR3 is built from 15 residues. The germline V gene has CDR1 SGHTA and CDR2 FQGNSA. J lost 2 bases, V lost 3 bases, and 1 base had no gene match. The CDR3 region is CASSFGTSGTYEQYF. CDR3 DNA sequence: TGTGCCAGCAGCTTCGGGACTAGCGGGACCTACGAGCAGTACTTC.

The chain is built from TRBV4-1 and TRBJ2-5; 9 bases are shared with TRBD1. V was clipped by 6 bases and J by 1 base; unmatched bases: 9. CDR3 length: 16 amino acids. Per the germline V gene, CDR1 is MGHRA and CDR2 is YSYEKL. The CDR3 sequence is CASRSTLQGAQETQYF. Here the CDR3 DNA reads TGCGCCAGCAGATCCACATTACAGGGGGCCCAAGAGACCCAGTACTTC.

CDR3 protein: CASSLAHSGSGELFF. CDR3 DNA: TGTGCCAGCAGCTTGGCACATTCAGGGTCCGGGGAGCTGTTTTTT. V gene TRBV5-4 combines with J gene TRBJ2-2, with TRBD1 as a possible D gene (5 bases). The CDR3 is made up of 15 amino acids. CDR1 SGHNT and CDR2 YYREEE come from the germline V gene (reference sequence). Trimming cost V 0 bases and J 6 bases, with 12 bases left between them.

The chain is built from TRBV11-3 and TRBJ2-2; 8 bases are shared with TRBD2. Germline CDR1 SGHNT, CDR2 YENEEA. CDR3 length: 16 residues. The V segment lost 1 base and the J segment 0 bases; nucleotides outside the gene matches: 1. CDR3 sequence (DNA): TGTGCCAGCAGCTTAGCAGCGGGGGCGAACACCGGGGAGCTGTTTTTT. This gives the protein CASSLAAGANTGELFF.

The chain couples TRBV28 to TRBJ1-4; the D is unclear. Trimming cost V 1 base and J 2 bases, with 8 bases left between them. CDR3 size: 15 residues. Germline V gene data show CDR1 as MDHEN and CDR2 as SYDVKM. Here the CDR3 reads CASSLSPPTNEKLFF. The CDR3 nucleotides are TGTGCCAGCAGTTTATCCCCTCCGACTAATGAAAAACTGTTTTTT.

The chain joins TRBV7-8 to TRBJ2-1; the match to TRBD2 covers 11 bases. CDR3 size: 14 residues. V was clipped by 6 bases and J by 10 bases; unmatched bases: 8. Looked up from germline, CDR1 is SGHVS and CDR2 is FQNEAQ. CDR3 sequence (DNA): TGTGCCAGCAGGGATAGAAGACTAGCGGGAGAGCAGTTCTTC. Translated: CASRDRRLAGEQFF.

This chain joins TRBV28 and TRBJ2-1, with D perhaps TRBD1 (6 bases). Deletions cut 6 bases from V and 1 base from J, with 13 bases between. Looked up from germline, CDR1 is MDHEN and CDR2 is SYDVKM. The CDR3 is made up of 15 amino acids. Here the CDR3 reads CASSRDKVSYNEQFF. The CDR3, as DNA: TGTGCCAGCAGCCGGGACAAAGTTTCCTACAATGAGCAGTTCTTC. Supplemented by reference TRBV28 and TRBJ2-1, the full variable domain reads DVKVTQSSRYLVKRTGEKVFLECVQDMDHENMFWYRQDPGLGLRLIYFSYDVKMKEKGDIPEGYSVSREKKERFSLILESASTNQTSMYLCASSRDKVSYNEQFFGPGTRLTVL.

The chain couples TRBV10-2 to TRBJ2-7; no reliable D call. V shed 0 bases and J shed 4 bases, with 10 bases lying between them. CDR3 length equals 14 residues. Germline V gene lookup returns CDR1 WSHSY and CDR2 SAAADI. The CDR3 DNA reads TGCGCCAGCAGTGAGTCGGTCAGAGGATACGAGCAGTACTTC. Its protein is CASSESVRGYEQYF.

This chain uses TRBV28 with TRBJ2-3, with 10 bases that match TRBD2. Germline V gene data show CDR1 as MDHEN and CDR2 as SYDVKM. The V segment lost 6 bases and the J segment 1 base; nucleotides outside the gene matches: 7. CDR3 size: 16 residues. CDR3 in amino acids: CASRAPSGGGTDTQYF. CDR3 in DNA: TGTGCCAGCAGGGCCCCCAGCGGGGGGGGCACAGATACGCAGTATTTT.

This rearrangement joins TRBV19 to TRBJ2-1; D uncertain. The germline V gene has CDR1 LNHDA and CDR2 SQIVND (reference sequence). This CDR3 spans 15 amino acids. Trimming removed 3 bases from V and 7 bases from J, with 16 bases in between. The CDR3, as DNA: TGTGCCAGTAGTATGGCTATGGCAGGCTCGAATGAGCAGTTCTTC. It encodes CASSMAMAGSNEQFF.

The CDR3 DNA sequence: TGTGCCAGCAGCGTTAATGTCGGGATCCGCAATGAGCAGTTCTTC. Residues: CASSVNVGIRNEQFF. The chain couples TRBV7-2 to TRBJ2-1; tentative D call: TRBD2 (5 bases). V gave up 5 bases and J gave up 6 bases, with 17 bases separating them. The CDR3 loop spans 15 amino acids. The germline V gene has CDR1 SGHTA and CDR2 FQGNSA.

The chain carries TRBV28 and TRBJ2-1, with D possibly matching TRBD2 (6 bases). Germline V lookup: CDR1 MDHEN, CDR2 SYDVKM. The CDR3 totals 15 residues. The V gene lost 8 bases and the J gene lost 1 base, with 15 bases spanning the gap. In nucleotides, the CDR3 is TGTGCCAGCGAGCCGGGGGACGGATCCTACAATGAGCAGTTCTTC. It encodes CASEPGDGSYNEQFF.

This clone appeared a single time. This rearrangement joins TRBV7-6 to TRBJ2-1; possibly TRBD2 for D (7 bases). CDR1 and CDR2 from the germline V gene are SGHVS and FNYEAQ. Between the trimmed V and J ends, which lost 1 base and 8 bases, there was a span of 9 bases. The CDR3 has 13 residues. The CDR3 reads CASSLVGGDEQFF. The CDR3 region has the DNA TGTGCCAGCAGCTTAGTAGGGGGGGATGAGCAGTTCTTC.

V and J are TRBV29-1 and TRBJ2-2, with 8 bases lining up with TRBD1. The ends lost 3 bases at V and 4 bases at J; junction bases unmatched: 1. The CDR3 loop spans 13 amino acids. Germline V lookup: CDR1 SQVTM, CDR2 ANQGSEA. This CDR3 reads CSVDGQGTGELFF. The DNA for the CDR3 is TGCAGCGTTGACGGACAGGGCACCGGGGAGCTGTTTTTT.

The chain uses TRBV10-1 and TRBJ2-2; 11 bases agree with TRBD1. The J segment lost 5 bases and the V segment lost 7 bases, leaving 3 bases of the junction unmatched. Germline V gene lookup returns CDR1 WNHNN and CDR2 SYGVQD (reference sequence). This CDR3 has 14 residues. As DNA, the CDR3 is TGCGCCAGCACCGGACAGGGGGCTACCGGGGAGCTGTTTTTT. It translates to CASTGQGATGELFF.

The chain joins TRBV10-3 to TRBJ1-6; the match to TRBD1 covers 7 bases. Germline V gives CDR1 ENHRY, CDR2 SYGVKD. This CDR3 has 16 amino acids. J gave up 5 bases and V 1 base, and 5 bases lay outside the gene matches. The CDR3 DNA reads TGTGCCATCAGTGAGTACCTCACAGGGGATAATTCACCCCTCCACTTT. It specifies CAISEYLTGDNSPLHF.

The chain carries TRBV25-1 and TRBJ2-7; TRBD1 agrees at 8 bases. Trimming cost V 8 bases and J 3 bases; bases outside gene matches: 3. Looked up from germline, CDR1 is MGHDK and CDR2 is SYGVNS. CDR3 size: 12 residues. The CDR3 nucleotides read TGTGCCAGCGGACAGGGAAGCTACGAGCAGTACTTC. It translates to CASGQGSYEQYF.

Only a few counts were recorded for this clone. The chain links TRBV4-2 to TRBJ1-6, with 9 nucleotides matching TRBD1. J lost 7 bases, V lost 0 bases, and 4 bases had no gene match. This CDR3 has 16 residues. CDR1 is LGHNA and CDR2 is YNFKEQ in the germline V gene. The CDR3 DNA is TGTGCCAGCAGCCAAGATCAGGGGACAGGGAATTCACCCCTCCACTTT. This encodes CASSQDQGTGNSPLHF.